Many counts were recorded for the clone carrying this T cell receptor beta chain. The data are from a study of T cells after yellow fever vaccination. TCRdb used MiXCR to reprocess the 5' RACE reads, holding one entry per CDR3 protein. The table records about 45,000 distinct CDR3 sequences, approximately 6.3% of them present only once. The CDR3 sequence is 15 residues long. Germline V gene sequence: CDR1 SGHTA, CDR2 FQGTGA. Trimming removed 5 bases from V and 4 bases from J, with 16 bases in between. This chain links TRBV7-3 with TRBJ2-3; possibly TRBD2 for D (6 bases). The material sequenced was CD8+ T cells not binding an NS4B(214-222) dextramer, sorted from PBMCs, taken 45 days after the yellow fever booster vaccination. This TCR came from a man aged 30-40 years who received the YFV17D yellow fever vaccine. The CDR3 DNA follows: TGTGCCAGCAGCCGTGTCGCGGGACTGGCAGATACGCAGTATTTT. It yields the protein CASSRVAGLADTQYF. Using reference TRBV7-3 and TRBJ2-3 for the parts outside the CDR3, the full variable domain is GAGVSQTPSNKVTEKGKYVELRCDPISGHTALYWYRQSLGQGPEFLIYFQGTGAADDSGLPNDRFFAVRPEGSVSTLKIQRTERGDSAVYLCASSRVAGLADTQYFGPGTRLTVL.